This TCR beta chain was sequenced for a study of shared clonotypes between healthy human individuals. TCRdb keeps only in-frame clones here, not all; method: immunoSEQ multiplex PCR. The data show 490,000 or so clones, with over 65% seen just once and over 10% held by the top ten. V lost 2 bases, J lost 4 bases, and 14 bases lay in between. This CDR3 spans 15 amino acids. CDR1 is SGHAT, CDR2 FQNNGV, per germline. The receptor's source is a woman between 40 and 55 years old in good health. Some clones in this sample may be carry-over from other donors' samples. V usage is TRBV11-2 and J usage is TRBJ2-5; perhaps TRBD2 as D (6 bases). The material sequenced was PBMCs. CDR3 DNA: TGTGCCAGCAGCTTAACGGGAGTTAGTGGAGAGACCCAGTACTTC. This gives the protein CASSLTGVSGETQYF.